This TCR beta chain is drawn from a study of CD8 T cells in ankylosing spondylitis. In this sample, this clonotype turned up many times. TCRdb reprocessed the 5' RACE reads with MiXCR, giving one entry per CDR3 protein. In the table there are under 250,000 distinct CDR3 sequences, 8% to 9% of which are singletons. The clonotype comes from a female donor with ankylosing spondylitis or in good health (not recorded which). Specimen: blood, either unsorted or a sorted T cell fraction (not recorded which).

CDR3 amino acids: CASSYSPVGVEKLFF. CDR3 DNA sequence: TGTGCCAGCAGTTACTCCCCCGTGGGGGTGGAAAAACTGTTTTTT. V and J are TRBV6-5 and TRBJ1-4, with TRBD1 as a possible D gene (5 bases). The V end lost 0 bases, the J end lost 8 bases, and 13 bases lay between the germline ends. Germline CDR1 reads MNHEY; CDR2 reads SVGAGI. This CDR3 spans 15 amino acids.